A single sample is the source of the 17 T cell receptor beta chains below, sequenced in a study of CD8+ T cells in alopecia areata. Reverse transcribed after extraction, RNA yielded cDNA as the sequencing template. Profiling relied on immunoSEQ multiplex PCR, and the TCRdb table lists in-frame clones only, not all of them. The table has about 140,000 clones, 62% seen once. The sample taken for sequencing was CD8+ T cells sorted from blood. These receptors were collected from a human donor in good health.

V gene TRBV29-1 combines with J gene TRBJ2-7; unclear D gene. The CDR3 has 12 amino acids. V dropped 1 base and J dropped 6 bases, with 10 bases sitting between them. Looked up from germline, CDR1 is SQVTM and CDR2 is ANQGSEA. The CDR3: CSVEGLRTEQYF. The CDR3, as DNA: TGCAGCGTTGAAGGGCTGCGAACCGAGCAGTACTTC.

Comment on this clone: Other DNA sequences in the same sample also yield this CDR3. This sequence joins TRBV29-1 and TRBJ2-7; 9 bases are shared with TRBD2. The CDR3 loop spans 13 amino acids. J gave up 0 bases and V 4 bases, and 1 base lay outside the gene matches. The germline V gene encodes CDR1 SQVTM and CDR2 ANQGSEA. The CDR3 spells CSVAAGGSYEQYF. The CDR3 region has the DNA TGCAGCGTTGCAGCGGGAGGCTCCTACGAGCAGTACTTC.

Only one count was recorded for this clone. CDR3 in DNA: TGTGCCAGCAGTTTATCTAGCATGCGACTGGAGCTGTTTTTT. Translation gives CASSLSSMRLELFF. The V and J genes are TRBV27 and TRBJ2-2; D is undetermined. The CDR3 runs to 14 residues. Trimming removed 0 bases from V and 10 bases from J, with 12 bases in between. Germline V CDR1 and CDR2: MNHEY, SMNVEV (reference sequence).

V usage is TRBV19 and J usage is TRBJ2-1; D remains unclear. The CDR3 is 13 residues long. V was pared by 8 bases and J by 0 bases, with 8 bases between. Germline assignment: CDR1 LNHDA and CDR2 SQIVND (reference sequence). CDR3 bases: TGTGCCAGTCAATTGAGCTCCTACAATGAGCAGTTCTTC. Translating it yields CASQLSSYNEQFF. The variable domain in full, with the rest retrieved from reference TRBV19 and TRBJ2-1, is DGGITQSPKYLFRKEGQNVTLSCEQNLNHDAMYWYRQDPGQGLRLIYYSQIVNDFQKGDIAEGYSVSREKKESFPLTVTSAQKNPTAFYLCASQLSSYNEQFFGPGTRLTVL.

The rearrangement joins TRBV29-1 to TRBJ2-1; the D is unclear. Germline V gene data show CDR1 as SQVTM and CDR2 as ANQGSEA. The CDR3 has 11 residues. V lost 8 bases, J lost 9 bases, and 14 bases lay in between. CDR3 DNA sequence: TGCAGCCCATCGGTAGCCGGTGAGCAGTTCTTC. Residues: CSPSVAGEQFF.

The V gene is TRBV30, the J gene TRBJ2-5; weak D call: TRBD1 (5 bases). The V end lost 0 bases, the J end lost 1 base, and 9 bases lay between the germline ends. The CDR3 sequence is 14 residues long. The germline gives CDR1 GTSNPN, CDR2 SVGIG (reference sequence). The CDR3 is CAWSVLDSQETQYF. In DNA form, the CDR3 reads TGTGCCTGGAGTGTCCTCGACAGCCAAGAGACCCAGTACTTC.

The chain couples TRBV5-1 to TRBJ2-1; TRBD2 agrees at 12 bases. Germline V gene lookup returns CDR1 SGHRS and CDR2 YFSETQ. The length of the CDR3 is 19 residues. The V and J ends lost 2 bases and 0 bases, in that order; junction bases with no gene match: 9. Here the CDR3 reads CASSFSRTSGNSSYNEQFF. In DNA, the CDR3 is TGCGCCAGCAGCTTTTCTAGGACTAGCGGGAACAGCTCCTACAATGAGCAGTTCTTC.

CDR3 sequence: CSVDGEESYEQYF. In nucleotides, the CDR3 is TGCAGCGTTGATGGCGAGGAATCCTACGAGCAGTACTTC. V and J are TRBV29-1 and TRBJ2-7; unclear D gene. Trimming cost V 3 bases and J 1 base, with 10 bases left between them. Germline CDR1 and CDR2: SQVTM and ANQGSEA. This CDR3 has 13 amino acids.

V gene TRBV27 combines with J gene TRBJ1-5; possible D gene TRBD1, 6 bases. Between the trimmed V and J ends, which lost 5 bases and 2 bases, there was a span of 10 bases. Germline V gene sequence: CDR1 MNHEY, CDR2 SMNVEV (reference sequence). The CDR3 is made up of 14 amino acids. DNA for the CDR3: TGTGCCAGCAGTCGGGACAAGCGCAATCAGCCCCAGCATTTT. Residues: CASSRDKRNQPQHF.

This clone occurred a few times. This chain links TRBV29-1 with TRBJ2-7, with D perhaps TRBD1 (6 bases). V was clipped by 4 bases and J by 2 bases, with 9 bases between them. Germline V CDR1 and CDR2: SQVTM, ANQGSEA. This CDR3 has 12 amino acids. The CDR3 nucleotides read TGCAGCGTTGGGACAGCCGCCTACGAGCAGTACTTC. Protein sequence: CSVGTAAYEQYF.

This clone occurred a few times. The CDR3 nucleotides read TGCAGCGTTGGGAGCCTTGTGAGCACAGATACGCAGTATTTT. Its protein is CSVGSLVSTDTQYF. This chain joins TRBV29-1 and TRBJ2-3; D unresolved. Germline CDR1 reads SQVTM; CDR2 reads ANQGSEA. The CDR3 is made up of 14 amino acids. V gave up 4 bases and J gave up 0 bases, with 11 bases separating them.

The rearrangement links TRBV19 to TRBJ2-5, with 7 bases lining up with TRBD2. This CDR3 spans 13 amino acids. J was trimmed by 5 bases and V by 6 bases; bases with no gene match: 6. The germline gives CDR1 LNHDA, CDR2 SQIVND (reference sequence). The CDR3 region has the DNA TGTGCCAGTAGCCCCCGGGGAGGGGAGACCCAGTACTTC. Translated, it gives CASSPRGGETQYF.

J is TRBJ1-2 and V is TRBV6-1; D gene unclear. Germline assignment: CDR1 MNHNS and CDR2 SASEGT. The CDR3 totals 14 residues. V shed 6 bases and J shed 6 bases, with 17 bases lying between them. CDR3 DNA sequence: TGTGCCAGCAGCTATGTCACAGAAATTGATGGCTACACCTTC. This encodes CASSYVTEIDGYTF.

V gene TRBV13 combines with J gene TRBJ1-5; 9 positions match TRBD1. The ends lost 5 bases at V and 10 bases at J; junction bases unmatched: 12. This CDR3 comprises 15 residues. In germline, CDR1 is PRHDT, CDR2 FYEKMQ (reference sequence). CDR3 sequence: CASSLGRTGERPQHF. As DNA, the CDR3 is TGTGCCAGCAGCCTCGGACGGACAGGGGAAAGACCCCAGCATTTT.

V is TRBV5-6 and J is TRBJ2-5; D is perhaps TRBD1 (5 bases). The germline V gene encodes CDR1 SGHDT and CDR2 YYEEEE. V lost 2 bases and J lost 0, with 11 bases in between. This CDR3 spans 15 amino acids. CDR3 loop: CASSFQQAYQETQYF. The CDR3 DNA is TGTGCCAGCAGCTTCCAACAGGCGTACCAAGAGACCCAGTACTTC.

This clone was counted only a few times. This chain connects TRBV4-1 to TRBJ1-2; a possible D gene is TRBD1 (5 bases). The CDR3 contains 13 residues. Deletions cut 0 bases from V and 7 bases from J, with 9 bases between. Germline CDR1 and CDR2: MGHRA and YSYEKL. The CDR3 DNA reads TGCGCCAGCAGCCAAGAGAGGGGAGGTGGCTACACCTTC. Protein product: CASSQERGGGYTF.

CDR3 nucleotide sequence: TGTGCCAGTAGTATAGGGGGGTATTTGGCCGGGGAGCTGTTTTTT. The encoded protein is CASSIGGYLAGELFF. The V call is TRBV19, the J call TRBJ2-2; D might be TRBD1 or TRBD2, each matching 5 bases. Between the trimmed V and J ends, which lost 1 base and 6 bases, there was a span of 12 bases. The CDR3 is made up of 15 amino acids. Germline loops: CDR1 LNHDA, CDR2 SQIVND (reference sequence).